One and the same sample provided the 7 T cell receptor beta chains below, sequenced in a study of blood T cell repertoires in COVID-19. The repertoire was sequenced with immunoSEQ multiplex PCR; TCRdb's copy has only in-frame clones and lacks some. The sample lists around 320,000 clones; around 90% were seen once. The specimen was peripheral blood. Source of these receptors: a man younger than 35 with active or convalescent COVID-19.

This clone was found once. V is TRBV18 and J is TRBJ1-2; maybe TRBD1 (5 bases). Germline V lookup: CDR1 KGHSH, CDR2 LQKENI. Trimming took 2 bases from V and 2 from J, leaving 21 bases between them. The length of the CDR3 is 18 residues. The CDR3 is CASSPVEADSPRNYGYTF. CDR3 nucleotide sequence: TGTGCCAGCTCACCAGTTGAGGCAGACAGTCCCCGCAACTATGGCTACACCTTC.

This sequence joins TRBV5-1 and TRBJ2-1; 10 nucleotides agree with TRBD2. Per the germline V gene, CDR1 is SGHRS and CDR2 is YFSETQ. V was pared by 0 bases and J by 3 bases, with 6 bases of the junction left unmatched. This CDR3 has 17 residues. This CDR3 is CASSLGLAGKGYNEQFF. The CDR3 DNA is TGCGCCAGCAGCTTGGGACTAGCGGGTAAGGGCTACAATGAGCAGTTCTTC.

The genes are TRBV3-1 (or the pseudogene TRBV3-2) and TRBJ1-1; D may be TRBD1 (5 bases). V lost 1 base to trimming and J lost 4 bases, with 10 bases between them. The CDR3 is 14 amino acids. Germline CDR1 reads LGHDT; CDR2 reads YNNKEL (reference sequence). The CDR3 bases are TGTGCCAGCAGCCAAGTTGTCGGGGGCACTGAAGCTTTCTTT. Encoded protein: CASSQVVGGTEAFF.

CDR3 protein: CARQGRGRQPQHF. The CDR3 DNA reads as TGTGCCAGGCAGGGCAGGGGCCGCCAGCCCCAGCATTTT. The chain links TRBV19 to TRBJ1-5, with a tentative D call TRBD1 (6 bases). The CDR3 consists of 13 residues. From germline, CDR1 is LNHDA and CDR2 SQIVND (reference sequence). The V gene lost 9 bases and the J gene lost 7 bases, with 16 bases spanning the gap.

V gene TRBV4-3 combines with J gene TRBJ1-4, with no clear D. CDR1 is LGHNA, CDR2 YSLEER, per germline. Trimming shortened V by 0 bases and J by 8 bases, and 4 bases separated the two germline ends. CDR3 length: 12 residues. The CDR3 bases are TGCGCCAGCAGCCAAGACGGGGAAAAACTGTTTTTT. It specifies CASSQDGEKLFF.

The chain is built from TRBV29-1 and TRBJ1-1, with D tentatively TRBD1 (5 bases). The CDR3 covers 15 residues. From germline, CDR1 is SQVTM and CDR2 ANQGSEA. V was shortened by 5 bases and J by 4 bases, with 20 bases between the two germline ends. CDR3 DNA sequence: TGCAGCGTTAATTACCTGAGCACAGGTCGCACTGAAGCTTTCTTT. Translation gives CSVNYLSTGRTEAFF.

The rearrangement joins TRBV5-1 to TRBJ2-6; no definite D call. Trimming cost V 4 bases and J 0 bases, with 8 bases left between them. The CDR3 has 15 residues. Germline CDR1 and CDR2: SGHRS and YFSETQ. CDR3 protein: CASSTPVSGANVLTF. In DNA form, the CDR3 reads TGCGCCAGCAGCACCCCAGTCTCTGGGGCCAACGTCCTGACTTTC.